Sequencing of this TCR beta chain was carried out in a study of tumor-infiltrating lymphocytes in primary liver carcinoma. The ends were cut back, 2 bases at V and 15 bases at J, with 29 bases in the middle. This CDR3 contains 17 residues. Germline V gene lookup returns CDR1 SEHNR and CDR2 FQNEAQ (reference sequence). From roughly 20-30 mg of unsorted bulk tissue, DNA and RNA were co-extracted together. Each individual tumor supplied samples from five separate regions. Making TCR beta cDNA involved approximately 0.5 ug total RNA and a constant-region primer. Slightly modified ARM-PCR served as the procedure for the TCR beta libraries. These libraries came from three rounds of nested multiplex PCR. PCR rounds one and two used TRBV1-TRBV30 forward primers with a C-beta reverse primer for about 11 cycles each. TCRdb reanalysed the multiplex PCR reads using MiXCR and keeps one entry per CDR3 protein. This table has around 25,000 distinct CDR3 sequences, over 60% appearing once.

The sequenced sample consisted of liver tumor tissue from sampling region 3. The subset here: tumor region T3, left-lateral pole. This TCR derives from a man aged 40-49 years with primary liver carcinoma and hepatitis B virus infection. The J gene is TRBJ2-1, the V gene TRBV7-9, with a possible D match to TRBD1 (6 bases). The CDR3 here is CASSLPYQGPKTNKRFF. CDR3 DNA sequence: TGTGCCAGCAGCTTACCATACCAGGGGCCTAAAACAAATAAGCGGTTCTTC.